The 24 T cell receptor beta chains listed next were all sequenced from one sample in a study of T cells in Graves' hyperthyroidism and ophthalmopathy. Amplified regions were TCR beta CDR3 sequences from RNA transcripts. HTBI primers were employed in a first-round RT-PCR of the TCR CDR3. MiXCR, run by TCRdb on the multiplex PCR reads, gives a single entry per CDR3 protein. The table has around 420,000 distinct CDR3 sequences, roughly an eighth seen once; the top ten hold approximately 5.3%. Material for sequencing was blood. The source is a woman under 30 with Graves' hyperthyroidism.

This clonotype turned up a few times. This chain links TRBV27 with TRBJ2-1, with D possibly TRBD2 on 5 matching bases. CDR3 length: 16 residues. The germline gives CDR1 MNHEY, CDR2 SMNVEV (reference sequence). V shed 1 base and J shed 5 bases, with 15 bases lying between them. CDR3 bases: TGTGCCAGCAGTTTATGGGGTTTGGCGGGTAACAATGAGCAGTTCTTC. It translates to CASSLWGLAGNNEQFF.

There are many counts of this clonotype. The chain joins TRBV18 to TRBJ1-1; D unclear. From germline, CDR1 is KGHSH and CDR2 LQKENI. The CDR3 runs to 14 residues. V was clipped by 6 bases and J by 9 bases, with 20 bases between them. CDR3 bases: TGTGCCAGCTCGGAAGGTCTTCGGGAAAGAAAAGCTTTCTTT. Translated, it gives CASSEGLRERKAFF.

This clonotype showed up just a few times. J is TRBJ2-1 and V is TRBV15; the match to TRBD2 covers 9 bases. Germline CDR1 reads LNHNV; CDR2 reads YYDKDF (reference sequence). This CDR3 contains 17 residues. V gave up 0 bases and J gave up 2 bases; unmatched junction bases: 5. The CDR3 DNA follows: TGTGCCACCAGCAGAGATCTAGCTAGCGGGACCTACAATGAGCAGTTCTTC. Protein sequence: CATSRDLASGTYNEQFF.

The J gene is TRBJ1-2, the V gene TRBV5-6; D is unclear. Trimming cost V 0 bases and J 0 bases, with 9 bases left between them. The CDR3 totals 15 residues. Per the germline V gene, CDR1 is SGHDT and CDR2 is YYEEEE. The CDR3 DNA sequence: TGTGCCAGCAGCTTGGGGTCCCTCGCTAACTATGGCTACACCTTC. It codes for CASSLGSLANYGYTF.

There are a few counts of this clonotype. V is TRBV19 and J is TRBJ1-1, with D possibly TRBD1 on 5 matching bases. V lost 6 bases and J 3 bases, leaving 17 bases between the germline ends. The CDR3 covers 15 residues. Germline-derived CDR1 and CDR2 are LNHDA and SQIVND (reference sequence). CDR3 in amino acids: CASSRGTQAYTEAFF. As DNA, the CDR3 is TGTGCCAGTAGCCGAGGGACGCAGGCATACACTGAAGCTTTCTTT.

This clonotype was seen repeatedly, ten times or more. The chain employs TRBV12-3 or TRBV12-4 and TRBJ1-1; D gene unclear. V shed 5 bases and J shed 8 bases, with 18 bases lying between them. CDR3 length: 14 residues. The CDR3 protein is CASSLTGLDPEAFF. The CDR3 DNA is TGTGCCAGCAGTCTAACGGGTCTCGACCCCGAAGCTTTCTTT.

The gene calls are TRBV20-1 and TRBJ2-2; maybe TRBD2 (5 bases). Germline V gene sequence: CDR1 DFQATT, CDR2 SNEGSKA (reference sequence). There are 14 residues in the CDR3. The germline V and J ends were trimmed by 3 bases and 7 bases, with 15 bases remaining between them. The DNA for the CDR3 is TGCAGTGCTAGTGCGGGTCTATTCAGCGGGGAGCTGTTTTTT. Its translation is CSASAGLFSGELFF.

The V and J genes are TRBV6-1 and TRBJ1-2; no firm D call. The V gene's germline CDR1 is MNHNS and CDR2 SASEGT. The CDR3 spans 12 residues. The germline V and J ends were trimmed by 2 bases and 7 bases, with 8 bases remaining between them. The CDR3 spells CASSESSGGYTF. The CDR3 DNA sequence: TGTGCCAGCAGTGAAAGTAGCGGTGGCTACACCTTC.

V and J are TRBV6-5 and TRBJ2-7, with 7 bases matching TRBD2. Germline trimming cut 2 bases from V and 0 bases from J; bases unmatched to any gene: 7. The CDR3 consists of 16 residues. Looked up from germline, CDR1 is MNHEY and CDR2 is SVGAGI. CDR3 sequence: CASSYEAGFTSYEQYF. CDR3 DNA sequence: TGTGCCAGCAGTTACGAAGCGGGATTTACCTCCTACGAGCAGTACTTC.

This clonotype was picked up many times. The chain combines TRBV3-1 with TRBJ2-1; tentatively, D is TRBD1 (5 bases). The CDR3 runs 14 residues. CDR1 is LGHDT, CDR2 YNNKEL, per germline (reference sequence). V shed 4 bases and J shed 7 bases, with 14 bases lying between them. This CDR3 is CASSPFRQTNEQFF. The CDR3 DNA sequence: TGTGCCAGCAGCCCCTTCCGACAGACGAATGAGCAGTTCTTC.

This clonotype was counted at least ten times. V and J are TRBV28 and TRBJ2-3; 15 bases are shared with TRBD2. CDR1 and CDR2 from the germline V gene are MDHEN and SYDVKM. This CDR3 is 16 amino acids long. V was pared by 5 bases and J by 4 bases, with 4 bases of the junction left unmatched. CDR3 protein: CASSLGLAGGADTQYF. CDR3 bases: TGTGCCAGCAGTCTGGGACTAGCGGGAGGCGCAGATACGCAGTATTTT. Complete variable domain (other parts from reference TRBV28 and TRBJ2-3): DVKVTQSSRYLVKRTGEKVFLECVQDMDHENMFWYRQDPGLGLRLIYFSYDVKMKEKGDIPEGYSVSREKKERFSLILESASTNQTSMYLCASSLGLAGGADTQYFGPGTRLTVL.

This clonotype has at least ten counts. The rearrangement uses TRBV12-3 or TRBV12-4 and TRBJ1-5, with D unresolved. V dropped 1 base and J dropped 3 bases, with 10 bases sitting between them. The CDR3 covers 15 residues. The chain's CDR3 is CASSLGSSDNQPQHF. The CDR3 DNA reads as TGTGCCAGCAGTTTAGGCTCCTCAGACAATCAGCCCCAGCATTTT.

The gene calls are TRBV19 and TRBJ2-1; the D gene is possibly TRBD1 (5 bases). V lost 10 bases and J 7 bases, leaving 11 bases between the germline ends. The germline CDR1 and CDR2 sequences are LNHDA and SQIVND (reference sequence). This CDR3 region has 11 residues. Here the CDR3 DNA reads TGTGCCACTTTGGGGCCGAATGAGCAGTTCTTC. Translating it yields CATLGPNEQFF.

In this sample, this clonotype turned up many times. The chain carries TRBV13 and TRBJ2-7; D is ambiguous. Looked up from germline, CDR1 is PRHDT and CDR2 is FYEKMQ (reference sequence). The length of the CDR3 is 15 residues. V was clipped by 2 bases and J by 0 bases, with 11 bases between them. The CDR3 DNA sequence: TGTGCCAGCAGCTTAAGGGCCCCGAGCTCCTACGAGCAGTACTTC. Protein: CASSLRAPSSYEQYF.

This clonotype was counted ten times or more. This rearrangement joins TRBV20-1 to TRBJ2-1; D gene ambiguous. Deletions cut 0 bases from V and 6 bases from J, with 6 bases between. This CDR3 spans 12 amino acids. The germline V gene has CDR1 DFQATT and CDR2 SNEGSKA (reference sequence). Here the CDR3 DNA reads TGCAGTGCTAGAGATGAAGGCAATGAGCAGTTCTTC. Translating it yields CSARDEGNEQFF.

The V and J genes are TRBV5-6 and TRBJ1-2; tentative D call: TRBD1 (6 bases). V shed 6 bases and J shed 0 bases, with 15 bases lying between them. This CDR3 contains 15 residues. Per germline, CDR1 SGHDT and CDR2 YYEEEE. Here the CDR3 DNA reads TGTGCCAGCACGTACAGGGCATCCCCTAACTATGGCTACACCTTC. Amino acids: CASTYRASPNYGYTF. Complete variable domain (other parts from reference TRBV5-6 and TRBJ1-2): DAGVTQSPTHLIKTRGQQVTLRCSPKSGHDTVSWYQQALGQGPQFIFQYYEEEERQRGNFPDRFSGHQFPNYSSELNVNALLLGDSALYLCASTYRASPNYGYTFGSGTRLTVV.

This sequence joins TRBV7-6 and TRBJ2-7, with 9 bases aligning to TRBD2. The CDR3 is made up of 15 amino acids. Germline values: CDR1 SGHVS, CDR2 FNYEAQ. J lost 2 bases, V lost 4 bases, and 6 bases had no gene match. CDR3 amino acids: CASSSRASGAYEQYF. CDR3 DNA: TGTGCCAGCAGCTCCCGCGCTAGCGGGGCCTACGAGCAGTACTTC.

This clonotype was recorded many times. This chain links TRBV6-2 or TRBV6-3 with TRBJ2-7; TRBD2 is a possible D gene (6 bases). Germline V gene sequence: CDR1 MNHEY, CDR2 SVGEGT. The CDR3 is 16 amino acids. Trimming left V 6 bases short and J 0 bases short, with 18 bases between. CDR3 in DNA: TGTGCCAGCAGAACCCAAGGGACTGTACGCTCCTACGAGCAGTACTTC. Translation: CASRTQGTVRSYEQYF.

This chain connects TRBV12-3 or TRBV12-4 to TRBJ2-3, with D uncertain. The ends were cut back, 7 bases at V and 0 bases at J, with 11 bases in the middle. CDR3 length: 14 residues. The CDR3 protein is CASTLGTSTDTQYF. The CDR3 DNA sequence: TGTGCCAGCACTCTCGGAACTAGCACAGATACGCAGTATTTT.

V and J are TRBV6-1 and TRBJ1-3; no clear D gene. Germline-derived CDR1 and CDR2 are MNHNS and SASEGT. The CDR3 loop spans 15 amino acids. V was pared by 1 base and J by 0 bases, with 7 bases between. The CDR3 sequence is CASSEEESSGNTIYF. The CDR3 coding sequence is TGTGCCAGCAGTGAAGAAGAGTCCTCTGGAAACACCATATATTTT.

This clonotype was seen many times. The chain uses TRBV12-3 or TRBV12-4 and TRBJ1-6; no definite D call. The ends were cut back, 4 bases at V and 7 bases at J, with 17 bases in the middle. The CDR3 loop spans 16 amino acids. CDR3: CASSSPFGRTNSPLHF. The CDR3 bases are TGTGCCAGCAGTTCCCCCTTCGGGCGGACCAATTCACCCCTCCACTTT.

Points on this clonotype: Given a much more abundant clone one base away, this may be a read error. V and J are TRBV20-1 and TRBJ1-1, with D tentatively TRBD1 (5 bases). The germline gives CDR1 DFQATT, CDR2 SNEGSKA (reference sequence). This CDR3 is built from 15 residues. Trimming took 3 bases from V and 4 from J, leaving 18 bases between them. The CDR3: CSASSQDGAGTEAFF. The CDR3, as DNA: TGCAGTGCTAGTTCGCAGGATGGGGCCGGCACTGAAGCTTTCTTT.

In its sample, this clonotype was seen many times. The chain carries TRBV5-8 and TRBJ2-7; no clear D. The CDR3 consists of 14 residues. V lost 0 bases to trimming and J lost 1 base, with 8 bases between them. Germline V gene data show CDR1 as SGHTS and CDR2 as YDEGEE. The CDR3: CASSLEVRSYEQYF. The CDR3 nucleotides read TGTGCCAGCAGCTTGGAGGTTAGATCCTACGAGCAGTACTTC.

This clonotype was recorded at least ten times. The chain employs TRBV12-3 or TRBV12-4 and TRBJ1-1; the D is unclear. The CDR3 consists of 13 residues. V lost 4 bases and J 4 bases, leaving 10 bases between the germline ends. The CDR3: CASSSFSGTEAFF. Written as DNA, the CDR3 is TGTGCCAGCAGTTCGTTTTCGGGCACTGAAGCTTTCTTT.